In its sample, the clone carrying this T cell receptor (beta chain) was seen a few times. In the authors' workflow: The assay estimated nucleated cells by amplifying reference gene primers. Method: immunoSEQ multiplex PCR; TCRdb's copy keeps in-frame clones and lacks some. The V and J calls and clone size come from that table; D and trimming were worked out from the DNA. The sample lists roughly 250,000 clones, roughly nine tenths occurring once. This sample was included in a study of blood T cell repertoires in COVID-19. As for the study in general: Samples taken during acute and convalescent COVID-19 were collected in the United States, Italy and Spain. In each case, the material was cDNA or gDNA derived from T cells, B-cell-depleted T cells, or PBMCs.

This CDR3 contains 16 residues. The germline CDR1 and CDR2 sequences are MNHEY and SMNVEV (reference sequence). V was shortened by 0 bases and J by 2 bases, with 11 bases between the two germline ends. This TCR derives from a man aged 35 to 55 who had recovered from COVID-19. V gene TRBV27 combines with J gene TRBJ2-1; maybe TRBD1 (5 bases). The sequenced sample consisted of peripheral blood. CDR3 DNA sequence: TGTGCCAGCAGTTTATCGAGGACATCCACCTACAATGAGCAGTTCTTC. Its translation: CASSLSRTSTYNEQFF.